The 19 T cell receptor beta chains below were found in one sample sequenced in a study of CD8+CD57+ T cells in acquired aplastic anemia. Profiling that covered TCR beta VDJ and CDR3 relied on genomic DNA as its template. TCRdb re-derived calls from the reads in MiXCR, one entry per CDR3 protein. Here the sample spans 200,000 or so distinct CDR3 sequences, 64% being singletons. Sequencing was carried out using sorted CD4+, CD8+, or CD8+CD57+ T cells (not recorded which) from PBMCs. These receptors originate from a human donor with severe aplastic anemia or a healthy control (not recorded which).

The V gene is TRBV19, the J gene TRBJ2-7; D remains unclear. The germline V gene encodes CDR1 LNHDA and CDR2 SQIVND (reference sequence). V gave up 2 bases and J gave up 0 bases, with 8 bases separating them. The CDR3 extends over 14 amino acids. CDR3 sequence (DNA): TGTGCCAGTAGTATAAGTACTGCCTCCTACGAGCAGTACTTC. This codes for CASSISTASYEQYF.

The chain couples TRBV9 to TRBJ2-7; tentative D call: TRBD1 (7 bases). The V gene lost 3 bases and the J gene lost 3 bases, with 16 bases spanning the gap. The CDR3 is made up of 15 amino acids. Per germline, CDR1 SGDLS and CDR2 YYNGEE. The chain's CDR3 is CASSARGGTVYEQYF. CDR3 bases: TGTGCCAGCAGCGCAAGAGGGGGGACAGTCTACGAGCAGTACTTC. The whole variable domain, filled in from reference TRBV9 and TRBJ2-7, reads DSGVTQTPKHLITATGQRVTLRCSPRSGDLSVYWYQQSLDQGLQFLIQYYNGEERAKGNILERFSAQQFPDLHSELNLSSLELGDSALYFCASSARGGTVYEQYFGPGTRLTVT.

This clonotype appeared a few times. The chain combines TRBV6-1 with TRBJ2-7; 8 positions match TRBD2. This CDR3 is built from 15 residues. Looked up from germline, CDR1 is MNHNS and CDR2 is SASEGT. The junction had 16 bases not matched to a gene; V was cut back by 11 bases and J by 4 bases. As DNA, the CDR3 is TGTGCCTGCCGCGGAGCAGCGGGGGCCTTTTACGAGCAGTACTTC. Its protein product is CACRGAAGAFYEQYF.

The sample holds many counts of this clonotype. The chain carries TRBV28 and TRBJ2-7, with D perhaps matching TRBD2 (7 bases). CDR1 is MDHEN, CDR2 SYDVKM, per germline. V lost 2 bases, J lost 3 bases, and 11 bases lay in between. The CDR3 has 14 amino acids. CDR3 sequence: CASSLAGGLYEQYF. The CDR3 DNA reads TGTGCCAGCAGTTTAGCCGGGGGGCTCTACGAGCAGTACTTC.

The chain employs TRBV7-3 and TRBJ2-5; D perhaps matches TRBD1 (5 bases). The CDR3 length is 13 residues. The germline CDR1 and CDR2 sequences are SGHTA and FQGTGA. V was clipped by 5 bases and J by 3 bases, with 10 bases between them. CDR3 sequence (DNA): TGTGCCAGCAGCCCGACAGAGAAAGAGACCCAGTACTTC. This translates into CASSPTEKETQYF.

V gene TRBV29-1 combines with J gene TRBJ1-2; 7 bases align to TRBD1. Germline trimming cut 3 bases from V and 3 bases from J; bases unmatched to any gene: 4. Germline V gives CDR1 SQVTM, CDR2 ANQGSEA. The CDR3 totals 13 residues. The DNA of the CDR3 is TGCAGCGTTGACGCAGGGGGGGACTATGGCTACACCTTC. This codes for CSVDAGGDYGYTF.

This clonotype has at least ten counts. The DNA for the CDR3 is TGCAGCGTTAAGGGACAGGGGGAATATGGCTACACCTTC. Protein: CSVKGQGEYGYTF. This chain uses TRBV29-1 with TRBJ1-2, with TRBD1 matching 11 bases. Per germline, CDR1 SQVTM and CDR2 ANQGSEA. There are 13 residues in the CDR3. Trimming at V came to 5 bases and at J to 5 bases, leaving 4 bases not matched to a gene.

The V and J genes are TRBV7-2 and TRBJ2-1; 8 bases line up with TRBD2. This CDR3 contains 13 residues. Germline V gene sequence: CDR1 SGHTA, CDR2 FQGNSA. Trimming at V came to 7 bases and at J to 3 bases, leaving 2 bases not matched to a gene. CDR3 in DNA: TGTGCCAGCACCACTAGCGGCTACAATGAGCAGTTCTTC. It encodes CASTTSGYNEQFF.

The chain employs TRBV25-1 and TRBJ2-3; D is uncertain. The CDR3 consists of 13 residues. Trimming shortened V by 7 bases and J by 1 base, and 9 bases separated the two germline ends. Germline lookup yields CDR1 MGHDK and CDR2 SYGVNS. The DNA for the CDR3 is TGTGCCAGCATCCTTGGGGGCACAGATACGCAGTATTTT. This sequence encodes CASILGGTDTQYF.

The chain employs TRBV20-1 and TRBJ1-4, with 7 bases fitting TRBD1. CDR1 is DFQATT, CDR2 SNEGSKA, per germline (reference sequence). CDR3 length equals 14 residues. J was trimmed by 4 bases and V by 0 bases; bases with no gene match: 2. The CDR3 sequence: CSAREGTVNEKLFF. In DNA, the CDR3 is TGCAGTGCTAGAGAAGGGACAGTTAATGAAAAACTGTTTTTT.

V usage is TRBV10-1 and J usage is TRBJ2-7; TRBD2 agrees at 13 bases. After removal of 2 bases from V and 2 bases from J, the junction contained 3 bases not matched to a gene. CDR3 length: 16 amino acids. Germline loops: CDR1 WNHNN, CDR2 SYGVQD (reference sequence). The CDR3 loop reads CASSEGTSGITYEQYF. CDR3 nucleotides: TGCGCCAGCAGTGAGGGGACTAGCGGGATAACCTACGAGCAGTACTTC.

This chain connects TRBV19 to TRBJ2-7; 9 nucleotides line up with TRBD2. The junction had 6 bases not matched to a gene; V was cut back by 3 bases and J by 3 bases. The length of the CDR3 is 15 residues. Germline assignment: CDR1 LNHDA and CDR2 SQIVND (reference sequence). The CDR3, as DNA: TGTGCCAGTAGTATTAGCGGGGGCGGGAGCTACGAGCAGTACTTC. Its protein product is CASSISGGGSYEQYF.

This clonotype was detected once. The chain uses TRBV7-2 and TRBJ2-7, with a tentative D call TRBD1 (5 bases). This CDR3 comprises 16 residues. The V and J ends lost 4 bases and 1 base respectively, with 17 bases between them. Germline values: CDR1 SGHTA, CDR2 FQGNSA. Here the CDR3 DNA reads TGTGCCAGCAGCTCCATCCGATCAGGGAAATCCTACGAGCAGTACTTC. This translates into CASSSIRSGKSYEQYF.

The chain couples TRBV29-1 to TRBJ1-1, with D uncertain. This CDR3 region has 12 residues. Germline CDR1 SQVTM, CDR2 ANQGSEA. Trimming pared 4 bases from V and 4 bases from J, leaving 10 bases between. CDR3 in amino acids: CSVVTLGTEAFF. The DNA of the CDR3 is TGCAGCGTTGTGACGTTGGGCACTGAAGCTTTCTTT. The whole variable domain, remainder taken from reference TRBV29-1 and TRBJ1-1, is SAVISQKPSRDICQRGTSLTIQCQVDSQVTMMFWYRQQPGQSLTLIATANQGSEATYESGFVIDKFPISRPNLTFSTLTVSNMSPEDSSIYLCSVVTLGTEAFFGQGTRLTVV.

The chain employs TRBV19 and TRBJ2-1, with D perhaps matching TRBD2 (6 bases). The V gene lost 2 bases and the J gene lost 0 bases, with 11 bases spanning the gap. From germline, CDR1 is LNHDA and CDR2 SQIVND (reference sequence). The CDR3 is 16 amino acids. Here the CDR3 DNA reads TGTGCCAGTAGTATACTGGCGGGGAGCTCCTACAATGAGCAGTTCTTC. Residues: CASSILAGSSYNEQFF.

The chain recombines TRBV19 with TRBJ1-5, with D tentatively TRBD1 (5 bases). V was pared by 7 bases and J by 3 bases, with 13 bases between. The CDR3 loop spans 14 amino acids. Germline CDR1 and CDR2: LNHDA and SQIVND (reference sequence). CDR3 region: CASKSDGTNQPQHF. CDR3 coding DNA: TGTGCCAGTAAATCAGACGGGACCAATCAGCCCCAGCATTTT.

This clonotype was counted only a few times. The V gene is TRBV20-1, the J gene TRBJ1-6; D gene uncertain. Trimming removed 3 bases at V and 9 bases at J, with 15 bases between. In germline, CDR1 is DFQATT, CDR2 SNEGSKA (reference sequence). This CDR3 contains 14 residues. The CDR3 DNA is TGCAGTGCTAGCAAGGGTGAGGAAGCTTCACCCCTCCACTTT. Translating it yields CSASKGEEASPLHF.

This clonotype was recorded at least ten times. The chain uses TRBV19 and TRBJ1-5; D may be TRBD1 (5 bases). CDR3 size: 14 residues. V was trimmed by 2 bases and J by 1 base, leaving 6 bases between them. Germline V gene lookup returns CDR1 LNHDA and CDR2 SQIVND (reference sequence). The CDR3 coding sequence is TGTGCCAGTAGTATAAGGGGAAGCAATCAGCCCCAGCATTTT. As protein: CASSIRGSNQPQHF.

As for this clonotype: The junction shows a germline mismatch at one end, possibly a read error. The rearrangement joins TRBV19 to TRBJ2-7, with a possible D match to TRBD1 (6 bases). The length of the CDR3 is 13 residues. Germline V gene sequence: CDR1 LNHDA, CDR2 SQIVND (reference sequence). The CDR3 coding sequence is TGTGCCAGTAGTATTCAGGACAGCCAGACCCAAAACTTC. Translating it yields CASSIQDSQTQNF.